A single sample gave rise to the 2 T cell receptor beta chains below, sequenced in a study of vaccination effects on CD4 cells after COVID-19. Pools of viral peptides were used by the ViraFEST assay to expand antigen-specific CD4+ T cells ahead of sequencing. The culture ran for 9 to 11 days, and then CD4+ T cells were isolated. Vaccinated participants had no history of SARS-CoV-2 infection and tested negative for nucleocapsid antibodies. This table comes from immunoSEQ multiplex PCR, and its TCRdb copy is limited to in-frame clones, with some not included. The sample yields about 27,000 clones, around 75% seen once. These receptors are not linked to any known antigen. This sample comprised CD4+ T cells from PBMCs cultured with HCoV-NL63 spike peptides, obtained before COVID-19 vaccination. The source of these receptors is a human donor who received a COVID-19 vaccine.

The CDR3 DNA sequence: TGTGCCAGCAGCGCGACGATAGGCACTGAAGCTTTCTTT. As protein: CASSATIGTEAFF. V and J are TRBV3-1 (or the pseudogene TRBV3-2) and TRBJ1-1, with unresolved D. This CDR3 has 13 residues. CDR1 and CDR2 (germline): LGHDT, YNNKEL (reference sequence). Trimming cost V 5 bases and J 4 bases, with 11 bases left between them.

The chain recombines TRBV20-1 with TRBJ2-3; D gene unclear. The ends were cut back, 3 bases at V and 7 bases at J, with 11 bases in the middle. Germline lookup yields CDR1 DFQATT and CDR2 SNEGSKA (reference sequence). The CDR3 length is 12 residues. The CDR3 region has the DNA TGCAGTGCTAGTAAGGCCGACTATACGCAGTATTTT. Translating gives CSASKADYTQYF.